Below are 9 T cell receptor beta chains sequenced from a single sample in a study of T cell responses to AZD1222 COVID-19 vaccine. The data were produced by immunoSEQ multiplex PCR, yet TCRdb's version contains in-frame clones alone and is incomplete. The table shows 130,000 to 150,000 clones, with roughly 88% occurring only once. The sample consisted of peripheral blood, taken 28 days after the second dose of the MenACWY control vaccine. The source is an adult who received the MenACWY meningococcal vaccine as a control.

V usage is TRBV7-9 and J usage is TRBJ1-1; no reliable D call. Per the germline V gene, CDR1 is SEHNR and CDR2 is FQNEAQ (reference sequence). Trimming shortened V by 2 bases and J by 1 base, and 11 bases separated the two germline ends. This CDR3 contains 15 residues. For the CDR3, the DNA is TGTGCCAGCAGCTTACGAGGTTTGGGGAACACTGAAGCTTTCTTT. It yields the protein CASSLRGLGNTEAFF. Looking up the rest from reference TRBV7-9 and TRBJ1-1 gives the full variable domain: DTGVSQNPRHKITKRGQNVTFRCDPISEHNRLYWYRQTLGQGPEFLTYFQNEAQLEKSRLLSDRFSAERPKGSFSTLEIQRTEQGDSAMYLCASSLRGLGNTEAFFGQGTRLTVV.

The chain combines TRBV9 with TRBJ1-5, with TRBD1 matching over 8 bases. The CDR3 has 15 residues. V shed 2 bases, J shed 3 bases, and the junction held 4 bases outside the gene matches. Per the germline V gene, CDR1 is SGDLS and CDR2 is YYNGEE. This CDR3 is CASSVQGADNQPQHF. CDR3 DNA: TGTGCCAGCAGCGTGCAGGGGGCGGACAATCAGCCCCAGCATTTT.

The CDR3 bases are TGTGCCAGCAGTTACCGCTTGAAGGGGGACTATGGCTACACCTTC. Translation gives CASSYRLKGDYGYTF. The chain recombines TRBV6-2 or TRBV6-3 with TRBJ1-2, with a tentative D call TRBD1 (6 bases). Germline CDR1 MNHEY, CDR2 SVGEGT. The CDR3 has 15 amino acids. Between the trimmed V and J ends, which lost 2 bases and 3 bases, there was a span of 13 bases.

The chain uses TRBV7-2 and TRBJ1-2; TRBD1 matches 7 bases. This CDR3 spans 16 amino acids. J gave up 3 bases and V 5 bases, and 12 bases lay outside the gene matches. Germline V gene lookup returns CDR1 SGHTA and CDR2 FQGNSA. The CDR3 sequence: CASSILGGGGHYGYTF. The CDR3 DNA follows: TGTGCCAGCAGCATTCTAGGGGGAGGGGGCCACTATGGCTACACCTTC.

V is TRBV10-3 and J is TRBJ2-7, with D possibly matching TRBD2 (6 bases). CDR1 and CDR2 from the germline V gene are ENHRY and SYGVKD. The CDR3 is 12 residues long. Trimming left V 10 bases short and J 3 bases short, with 13 bases between. The CDR3 DNA sequence: TGTGCCACCGGCGGGCGGGACTACGAGCAGTACTTC. Protein sequence: CATGGRDYEQYF.

The chain uses TRBV4-1 and TRBJ1-1, with a tentative D call TRBD1 (6 bases). Germline loops: CDR1 MGHRA, CDR2 YSYEKL. The CDR3 loop spans 15 amino acids. Trimming stripped 4 bases from V and 0 bases from J, with 12 bases between. CDR3: CASSLSTGMNTEAFF. The CDR3 nucleotides are TGCGCCAGCAGCCTTTCGACAGGTATGAACACTGAAGCTTTCTTT.

The J gene is TRBJ2-1, the V gene TRBV7-3; perhaps D is TRBD1 or TRBD2 (5 bases each). The CDR3 contains 14 residues. CDR1 and CDR2 from the germline V gene are SGHTA and FQGTGA. V dropped 3 bases and J dropped 6 bases, with 12 bases sitting between them. The CDR3 sequence is CASSLGTTPNEQFF. CDR3 in DNA: TGTGCCAGCAGCTTGGGGACCACCCCCAATGAGCAGTTCTTC.

This clone was recorded only once. This chain uses TRBV3-1 (or the pseudogene TRBV3-2) with TRBJ1-2; no definite D call. The CDR3 length is 13 residues. Germline V lookup: CDR1 LGHDT, CDR2 YNNKEL (reference sequence). The ends were cut back, 1 base at V and 4 bases at J, with 7 bases in the middle. In DNA, the CDR3 is TGTGCCAGCAGCCAAGTGGACCTCTATGGCTACACCTTC. It translates to CASSQVDLYGYTF.

This clone has at least ten counts. The rearrangement uses TRBV5-1 and TRBJ2-1; D possibly corresponds to TRBD2 (6 bases). Germline V gene data show CDR1 as SGHRS and CDR2 as YFSETQ. The length of the CDR3 is 16 residues. The V end lost 3 bases, the J end lost 0 bases, and 13 bases lay between the germline ends. CDR3 sequence: CASSYRLADSYNEQFF. CDR3 bases: TGCGCCAGCAGCTACCGTTTAGCGGACTCCTACAATGAGCAGTTCTTC.